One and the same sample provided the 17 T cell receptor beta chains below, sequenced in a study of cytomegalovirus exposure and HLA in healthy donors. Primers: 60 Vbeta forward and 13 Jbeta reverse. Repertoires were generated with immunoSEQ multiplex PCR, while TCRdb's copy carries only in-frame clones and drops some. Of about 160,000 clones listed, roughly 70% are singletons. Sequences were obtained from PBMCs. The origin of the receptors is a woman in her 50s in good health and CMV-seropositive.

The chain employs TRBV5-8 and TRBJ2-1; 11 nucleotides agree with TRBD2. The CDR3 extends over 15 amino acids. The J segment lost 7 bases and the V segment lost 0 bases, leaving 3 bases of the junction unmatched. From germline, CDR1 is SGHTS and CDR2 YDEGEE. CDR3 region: CASSLGLAGRNEQFF. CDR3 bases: TGTGCCAGCAGCTTGGGACTAGCGGGGAGGAATGAGCAGTTCTTC.

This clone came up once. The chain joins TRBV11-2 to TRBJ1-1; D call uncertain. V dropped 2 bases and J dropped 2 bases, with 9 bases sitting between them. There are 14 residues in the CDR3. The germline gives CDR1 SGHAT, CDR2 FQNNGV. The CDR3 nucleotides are TGTGCCAGCAGCTTATTGAGGGAAAACACTGAAGCTTTCTTT. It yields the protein CASSLLRENTEAFF. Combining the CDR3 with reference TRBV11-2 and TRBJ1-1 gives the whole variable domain EAGVAQSPRYKIIEKRQSVAFWCNPISGHATLYWYQQILGQGPKLLIQFQNNGVVDDSQLPKDRFSAERLKGVDSTLKIQPAKLEDSAVYLCASSLLRENTEAFFGQGTRLTVV.

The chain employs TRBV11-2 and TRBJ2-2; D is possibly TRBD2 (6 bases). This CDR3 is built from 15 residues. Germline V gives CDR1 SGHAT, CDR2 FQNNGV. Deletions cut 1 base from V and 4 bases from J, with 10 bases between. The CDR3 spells CASSLAGVATGELFF. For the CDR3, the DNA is TGTGCCAGCAGCTTAGCGGGGGTGGCCACCGGGGAGCTGTTTTTT.

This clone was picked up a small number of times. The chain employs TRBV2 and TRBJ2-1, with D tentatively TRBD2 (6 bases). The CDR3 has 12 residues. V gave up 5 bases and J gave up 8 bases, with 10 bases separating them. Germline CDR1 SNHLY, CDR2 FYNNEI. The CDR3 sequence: CASSRGGDEQFF. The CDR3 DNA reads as TGTGCCAGCAGTAGGGGCGGGGATGAGCAGTTCTTC.

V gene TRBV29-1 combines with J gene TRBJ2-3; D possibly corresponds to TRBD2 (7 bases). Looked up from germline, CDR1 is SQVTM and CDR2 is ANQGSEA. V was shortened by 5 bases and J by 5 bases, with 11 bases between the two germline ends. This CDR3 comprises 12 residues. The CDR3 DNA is TGCAGCGTTCAAGGGGGGGGAGATACGCAGTATTTT. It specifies CSVQGGGDTQYF.

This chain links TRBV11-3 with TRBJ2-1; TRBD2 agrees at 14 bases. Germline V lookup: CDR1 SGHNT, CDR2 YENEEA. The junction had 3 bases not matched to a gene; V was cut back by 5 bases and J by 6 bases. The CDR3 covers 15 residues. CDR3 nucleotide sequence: TGTGCCAGCAGCCTCGGGACTAGCGGGGGCAATGAGCAGTTCTTC. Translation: CASSLGTSGGNEQFF.

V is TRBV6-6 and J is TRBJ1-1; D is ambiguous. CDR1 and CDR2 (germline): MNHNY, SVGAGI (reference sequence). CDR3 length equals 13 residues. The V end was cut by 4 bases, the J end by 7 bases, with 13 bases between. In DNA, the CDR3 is TGTGCCAGCAGTTCCGCGACGTGGAGTGAAGCTTTCTTT. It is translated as CASSSATWSEAFF.

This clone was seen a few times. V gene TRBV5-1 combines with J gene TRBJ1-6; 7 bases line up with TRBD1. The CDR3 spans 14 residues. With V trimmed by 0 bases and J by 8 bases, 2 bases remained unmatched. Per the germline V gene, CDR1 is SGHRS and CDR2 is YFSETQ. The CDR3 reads CASSLEQGYSPLHF. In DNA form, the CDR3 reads TGCGCCAGCAGCTTGGAACAGGGGTATTCACCCCTCCACTTT.

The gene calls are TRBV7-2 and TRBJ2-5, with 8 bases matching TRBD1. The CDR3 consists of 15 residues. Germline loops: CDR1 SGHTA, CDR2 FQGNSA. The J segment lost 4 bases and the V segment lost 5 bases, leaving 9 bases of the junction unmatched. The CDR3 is CASSPQGAGGETQYF. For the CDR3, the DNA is TGTGCCAGCAGCCCTCAGGGGGCAGGCGGAGAGACCCAGTACTTC.

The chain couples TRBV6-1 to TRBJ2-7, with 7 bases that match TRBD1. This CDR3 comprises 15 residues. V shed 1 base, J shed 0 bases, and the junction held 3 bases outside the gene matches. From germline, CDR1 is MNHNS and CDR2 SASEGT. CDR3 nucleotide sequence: TGTGCCAGCAGTGAAGAGACAGGGAGCTCCTACGAGCAGTACTTC. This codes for CASSEETGSSYEQYF.

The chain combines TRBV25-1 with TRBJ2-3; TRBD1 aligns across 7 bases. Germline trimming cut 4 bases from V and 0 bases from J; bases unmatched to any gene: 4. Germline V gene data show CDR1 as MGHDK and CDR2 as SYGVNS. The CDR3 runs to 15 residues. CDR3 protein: CASSAWDSSTDTQYF. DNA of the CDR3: TGTGCCAGCAGTGCTTGGGACAGTAGCACAGATACGCAGTATTTT.

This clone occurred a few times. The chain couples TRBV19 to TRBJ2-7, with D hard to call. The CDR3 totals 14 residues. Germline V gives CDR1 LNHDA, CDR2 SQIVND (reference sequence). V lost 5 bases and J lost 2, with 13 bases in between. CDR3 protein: CASSPMTGPYEQYF. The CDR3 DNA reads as TGTGCCAGTAGTCCGATGACGGGTCCCTACGAGCAGTACTTC.

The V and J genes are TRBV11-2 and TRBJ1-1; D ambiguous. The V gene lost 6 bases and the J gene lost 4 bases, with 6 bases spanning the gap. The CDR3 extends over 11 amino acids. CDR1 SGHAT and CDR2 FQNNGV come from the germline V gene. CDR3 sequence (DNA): TGTGCCAGCAGACGGTTCACTGAAGCTTTCTTT. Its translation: CASRRFTEAFF. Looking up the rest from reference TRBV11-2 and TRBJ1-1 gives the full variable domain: EAGVAQSPRYKIIEKRQSVAFWCNPISGHATLYWYQQILGQGPKLLIQFQNNGVVDDSQLPKDRFSAERLKGVDSTLKIQPAKLEDSAVYLCASRRFTEAFFGQGTRLTVV.

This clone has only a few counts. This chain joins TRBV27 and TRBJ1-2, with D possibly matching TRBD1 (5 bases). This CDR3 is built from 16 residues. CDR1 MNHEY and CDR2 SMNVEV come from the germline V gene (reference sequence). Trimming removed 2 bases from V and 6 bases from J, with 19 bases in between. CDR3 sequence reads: CASSLRQISSPDGYTF. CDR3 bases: TGTGCCAGCAGTTTAAGACAGATAAGTAGCCCGGATGGCTACACCTTC.

For the CDR3, the DNA is TGTGCCAGTAGTACTCACTTTGGAACAGGTGAAGCTTTCTTT. This encodes CASSTHFGTGEAFF. The chain carries TRBV19 and TRBJ1-1; D perhaps matches TRBD1 (5 bases). This CDR3 spans 14 amino acids. CDR1 and CDR2 (germline): LNHDA, SQIVND (reference sequence). V gave up 4 bases and J gave up 7 bases, with 16 bases separating them.

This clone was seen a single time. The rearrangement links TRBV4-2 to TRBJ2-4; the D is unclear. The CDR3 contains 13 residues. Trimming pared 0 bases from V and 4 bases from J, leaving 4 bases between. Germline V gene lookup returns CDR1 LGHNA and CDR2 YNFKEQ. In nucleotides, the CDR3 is TGTGCCAGCAGCCAAGAGAGGAAAAACATTCAGTACTTC. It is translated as CASSQERKNIQYF.

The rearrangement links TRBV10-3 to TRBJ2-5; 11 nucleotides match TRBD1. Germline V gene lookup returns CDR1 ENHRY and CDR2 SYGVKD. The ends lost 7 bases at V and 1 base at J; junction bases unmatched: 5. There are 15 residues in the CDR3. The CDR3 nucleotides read TGTGCCATCAAACCGGGACAGGGGGGCCAAGAGACCCAGTACTTC. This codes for CAIKPGQGGQETQYF.